The clone carrying this TCR beta chain has more than one count but fewer than ten. Its specificity is unknown. The PCR contained 60 Vbeta and 13 Jbeta primers. Using immunoSEQ multiplex PCR, the repertoire was profiled, and TCRdb retains in-frame clones only, with some absent. The top ten clones hold approximately 4.5% of a sample with 100,000 to 150,000 clones, over 9.5% of them seen once. The data stem from a study of cytomegalovirus exposure and HLA in healthy donors. Study findings and constraints: Most TCR sequences proved rare, with some public TCRs found in many donors. Over 150 TCR beta chains were listed as cytomegalovirus-associated. In a later analysis, approximately 15,000 TCR beta sequences were associated with HLA alleles at 0.05 false discovery rate.

This receptor was obtained from a woman aged 18-29 years in good health and CMV-seropositive. What was sequenced was PBMCs.

This CDR3 is CASSVVGGAGNTIYF. The CDR3 DNA sequence: TGTGCCAGCAGCGTAGTTGGAGGGGCTGGAAACACCATATATTTT. V is TRBV9 and J is TRBJ1-3; tentatively, D is TRBD1 (5 bases). V lost 0 bases, J lost 2 bases, and 9 bases lay in between. This CDR3 region has 15 residues. The V gene's germline CDR1 is SGDLS and CDR2 YYNGEE.